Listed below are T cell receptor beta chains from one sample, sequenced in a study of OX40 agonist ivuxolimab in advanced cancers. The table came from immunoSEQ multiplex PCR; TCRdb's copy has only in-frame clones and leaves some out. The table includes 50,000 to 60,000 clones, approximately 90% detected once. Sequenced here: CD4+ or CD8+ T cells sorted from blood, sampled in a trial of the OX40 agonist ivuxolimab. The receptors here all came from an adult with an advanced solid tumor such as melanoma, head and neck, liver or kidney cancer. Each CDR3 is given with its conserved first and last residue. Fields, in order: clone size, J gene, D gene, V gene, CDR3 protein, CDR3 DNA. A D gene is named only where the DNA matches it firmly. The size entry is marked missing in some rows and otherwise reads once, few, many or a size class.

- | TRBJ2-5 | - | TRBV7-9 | CASSLAETQYF | TGTGCCAGCAGCTTAGCGGAGACCCAGTACTTC
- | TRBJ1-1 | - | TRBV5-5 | CASSLNSFDEAFF | TGTGCCAGCAGCTTGAACAGCTTCGATGAAGCTTTCTTT
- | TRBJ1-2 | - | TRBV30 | CAWSVGVPGQITF | TGTGCCTGGAGTGTAGGGGTACCGGGGCAGATCACCTTC
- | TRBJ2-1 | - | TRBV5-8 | CASSFGEVNEQFF | TGTGCCAGCAGCTTTGGGGAGGTTAATGAGCAGTTCTTC
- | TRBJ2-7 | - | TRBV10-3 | CAISEAVGAPEQYF | TGTGCCATCAGTGAGGCCGTCGGGGCCCCCGAGCAGTACTTC
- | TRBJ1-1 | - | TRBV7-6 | CASSLAHTNTEAFF | TGTGCCAGCAGCTTAGCGCATACGAACACTGAAGCTTTCTTT
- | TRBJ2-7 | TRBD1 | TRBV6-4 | CATASGTGSSYEQYF | TGTGCCACCGCTTCCGGGACAGGGAGCTCCTACGAGCAGTACTTC
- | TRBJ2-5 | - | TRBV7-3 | CASSLLGGGETQYF | TGTGCCAGCAGCTTACTTGGGGGTGGCGAGACCCAGTACTTC
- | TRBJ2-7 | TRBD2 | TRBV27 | CASSLAGGGTYYEQYF | TGTGCCAGCAGTTTAGCAGGCGGGGGTACGTACTACGAGCAGTACTTC
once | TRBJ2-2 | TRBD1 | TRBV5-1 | CASSLSSGGPTGELFF | TGCGCCAGCAGCTTGAGCTCAGGGGGCCCCACCGGGGAGCTGTTTTTT